These 9 T cell receptor beta chains were sequenced from one sample in a study of T cell repertoires in cytomegalovirus infection. These receptors' targets are unknown. TCRdb reprocessed the reads with MiXCR, giving one entry per CDR3 protein. The sample includes about 570,000 distinct CDR3 sequences, around two fifths seen only once; the top ten take 40% to 60%. Sequenced here: cultured PBMCs, sampled from culture after CMV antigen stimulation. The receptors here all came from a human donor in good health (CMV status not recorded). Some clones in this sample may be carry-over from other donors' samples.

This chain connects TRBV4-2 to TRBJ2-7; the D gene is possibly TRBD2 (5 bases). The CDR3 runs 18 residues. V lost 0 bases and J 2 bases, leaving 20 bases between the germline ends. Germline V lookup: CDR1 LGHNA, CDR2 YNFKEQ. DNA of the CDR3: TGTGCCAGCAGCCAAGATTGGGTGCGGGCCTTGTTCCCCTACGAGCAGTACTTC. Translating gives CASSQDWVRALFPYEQYF.

This clonotype appeared many times. The V gene is TRBV28, the J gene TRBJ2-5; TRBD1 matches at 9 bases. CDR1 and CDR2 (germline): MDHEN, SYDVKM. The CDR3 extends over 14 amino acids. The ends lost 6 bases at V and 1 base at J; junction bases unmatched: 3. This chain's CDR3 is CASSLTGGQETQYF. The CDR3 nucleotides read TGTGCCAGCAGCTTGACAGGGGGCCAAGAGACCCAGTACTTC.

This chain uses TRBV4-1 with TRBJ2-2; tentatively, D is TRBD2 (5 bases). Germline CDR1 MGHRA, CDR2 YSYEKL. This CDR3 comprises 14 residues. Trimming removed 1 base from V and 5 bases from J, with 8 bases in between. In DNA, the CDR3 is TGCGCCAGCAGCCAAGGGGAGTGGACCGGGGAGCTGTTTTTT. It is translated as CASSQGEWTGELFF.

This clonotype was detected many times. The chain joins TRBV28 to TRBJ2-3; D unresolved. The V and J ends lost 6 bases and 3 bases respectively, with 13 bases between them. In germline, CDR1 is MDHEN, CDR2 SYDVKM. The CDR3 contains 14 residues. The CDR3: CASSPGQPTDTQYF. The DNA of the CDR3 is TGTGCCAGCAGCCCCGGGCAGCCTACAGATACGCAGTATTTT.

V gene TRBV6-1 combines with J gene TRBJ1-2; 10 bases align to TRBD1. The CDR3 is 15 amino acids. With V trimmed by 6 bases and J by 4 bases, 8 bases remained unmatched. Per germline, CDR1 MNHNS and CDR2 SASEGT. The CDR3 is CASRRDRGWIYGYTF. The CDR3 coding sequence is TGTGCCAGCAGGAGGGACAGGGGATGGATCTATGGCTACACCTTC.

The chain uses TRBV6-5 and TRBJ1-1; D is unclear. This CDR3 region has 13 residues. Germline loops: CDR1 MNHEY, CDR2 SVGAGI. Trimming left V 2 bases short and J 0 bases short, with 4 bases between. The DNA for the CDR3 is TGTGCCAGCAGTTACGGTATGAACACTGAAGCTTTCTTT. Translating gives CASSYGMNTEAFF.

V gene TRBV6-6 combines with J gene TRBJ2-1, with TRBD2 matching over 15 bases. This CDR3 is built from 16 residues. CDR1 and CDR2 from the germline V gene are MNHNY and SVGAGI (reference sequence). Unmatched junction bases numbered 10, after V lost 7 bases and J lost 9 bases. CDR3 sequence: CASTDPGTSGRREQFF. In nucleotides, the CDR3 is TGTGCCAGCACCGACCCCGGGACTAGCGGGAGGCGTGAGCAGTTCTTC.

The chain employs TRBV7-2 and TRBJ2-5; D might be TRBD1 or TRBD2, each matching 5 bases. The CDR3 extends over 14 amino acids. The germline V and J ends were trimmed by 5 bases and 4 bases, with 14 bases remaining between them. Per the germline V gene, CDR1 is SGHTA and CDR2 is FQGNSA. The CDR3 coding sequence is TGTGCCAGCAGCCCGGGACCACGGGGAGAGACCCAGTACTTC. Protein sequence: CASSPGPRGETQYF.

This chain links TRBV7-2 with TRBJ1-2; no firm D call. The germline V gene encodes CDR1 SGHTA and CDR2 FQGNSA. This CDR3 is built from 15 residues. Between the trimmed V and J ends, which lost 1 base and 4 bases, there was a span of 13 bases. This CDR3 reads CASSLEMRASYGYTF. CDR3 in DNA: TGTGCCAGCAGCTTAGAGATGCGGGCTAGCTATGGCTACACCTTC.